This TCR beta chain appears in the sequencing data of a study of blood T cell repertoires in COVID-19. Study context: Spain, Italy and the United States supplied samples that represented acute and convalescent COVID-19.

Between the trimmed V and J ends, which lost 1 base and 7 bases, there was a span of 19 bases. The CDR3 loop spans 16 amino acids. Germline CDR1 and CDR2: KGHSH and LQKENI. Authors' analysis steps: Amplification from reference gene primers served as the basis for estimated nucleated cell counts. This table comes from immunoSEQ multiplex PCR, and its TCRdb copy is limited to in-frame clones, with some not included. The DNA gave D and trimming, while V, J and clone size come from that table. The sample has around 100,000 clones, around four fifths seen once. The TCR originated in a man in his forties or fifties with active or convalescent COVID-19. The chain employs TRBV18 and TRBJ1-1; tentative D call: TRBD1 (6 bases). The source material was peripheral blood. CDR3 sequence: CASSPRQGRTINEAFF. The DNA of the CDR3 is TGTGCCAGCTCACCACGTCAGGGGCGCACTATTAATGAAGCTTTCTTT.